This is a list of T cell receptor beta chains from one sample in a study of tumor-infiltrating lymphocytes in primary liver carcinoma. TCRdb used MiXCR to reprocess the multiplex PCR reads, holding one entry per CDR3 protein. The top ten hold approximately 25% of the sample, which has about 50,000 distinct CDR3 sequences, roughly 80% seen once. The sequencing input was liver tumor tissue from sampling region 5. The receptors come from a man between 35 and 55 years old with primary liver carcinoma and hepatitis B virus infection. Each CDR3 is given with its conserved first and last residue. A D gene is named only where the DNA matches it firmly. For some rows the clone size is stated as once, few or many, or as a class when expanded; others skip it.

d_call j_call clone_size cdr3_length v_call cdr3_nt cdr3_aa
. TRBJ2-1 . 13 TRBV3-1 TGTGCCAGCAGCCTGTGGCCCTACAATGAGCAGTTCTTC CASSLWPYNEQFF
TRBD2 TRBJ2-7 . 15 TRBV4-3 TGCGCCGGCAGCCAAGATCGGGCTAGCGGCTACGGGCAGTACTTC CAGSQDRASGYGQYF
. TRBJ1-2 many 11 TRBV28 TGTGCCAGCACTTCCTACTATGGCTACACCTTC CASTSYYGYTF
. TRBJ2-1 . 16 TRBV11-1 TGTGTCAGCAGCCCCCTGGTGGCGGACTCCTACAATGAGCACTTCTTC CVSSPLVADSYNEHFF
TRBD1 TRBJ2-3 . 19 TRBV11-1 TGTGCCAGCAGCTCAGGGGGAAGCTCTGTTGGAGCCCGAACAGATAAGCAGTATTTT CASSSGGSSVGARTDKQYF
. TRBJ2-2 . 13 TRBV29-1 TGTAGCGTTTATGCAGGGAACACCGGGGAGCTGTTTTTT CSVYAGNTGELFF
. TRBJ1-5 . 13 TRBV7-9 TGTGCCAGCAACTTAGAGGGGGGAAAGTCCCAGCATTTT CASNLEGGKSQHF
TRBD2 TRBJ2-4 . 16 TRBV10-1 TGCGCCAGCAGCACGCAAGCGGGAAGGACCAAAAACATTCAGTACTTC CASSTQAGRTKNIQYF
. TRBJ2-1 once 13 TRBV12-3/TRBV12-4 TGTGCCGACAGTCTCGGACAGAACCATGAACAGTTCTTC CADSLGQNHEQFF
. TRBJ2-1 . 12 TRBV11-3 TGTGCCAGCAGCTTTGATGCCACTGAGCAATTCTTC CASSFDATEQFF
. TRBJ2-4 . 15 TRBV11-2 TGTGCCAACACCACTTCCGCGCTAGCCAAAAACATTCAGTACTTC CANTTSALAKNIQYF
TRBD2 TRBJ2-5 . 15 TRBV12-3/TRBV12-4 TGTGCCAGCAGTGTCGAGCTGGCGGGAGTAGAGACCCAGTACTTC CASSVELAGVETQYF
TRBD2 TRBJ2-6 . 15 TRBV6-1 TGTGCCAGGAGTTTTGGGACTAGCGGGATCGACGTCCTAACTTTC CARSFGTSGIDVLTF
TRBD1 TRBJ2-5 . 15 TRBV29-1 TGCAGCGCTGAAGCGTACAGGGGGCGAGCAGAGATCCAGTACTTC CSAEAYRGRAEIQYF
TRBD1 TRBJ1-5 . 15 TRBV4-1 TGCGCCAGCATCCAACGGGACAGAGCCAATCAGCCCCAGCATTTT CASIQRDRANQPQHF
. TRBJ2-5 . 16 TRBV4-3 TGCGCCAGCATCCAAGGCGAGGGGCGGGAAGTAGAGACCCAGTACTTC CASIQGEGREVETQYF
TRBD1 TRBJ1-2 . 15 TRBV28 TGTGCCACGCCGCCGGAGTCAGGGGGCAAGTATGGTTACACCTTC CATPPESGGKYGYTF
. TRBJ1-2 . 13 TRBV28 TGTGCCAGCAGTGTCCGGGACGGCTATGACTACATCTTC CASSVRDGYDYIF
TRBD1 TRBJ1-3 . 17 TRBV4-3 TGCGCCAGCAGCCAGGCACCGGGACAGGGTGCTGGAAACTCCATATATTTT CASSQAPGQGAGNSIYF
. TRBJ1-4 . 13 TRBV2 TGTGCCAGCAGTGTCGGGGGGCTTGAAGAACTGTTTTTT CASSVGGLEELFF
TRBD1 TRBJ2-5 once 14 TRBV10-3 TGTGCCATCAGTGGACAGGGGACCCAAGAGATCCAGTACTTC CAISGQGTQEIQYF
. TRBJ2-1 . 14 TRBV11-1 TGTGCCAGCAGTTTAGAGGACTCCTACAGTGAGCGGTTCTTC CASSLEDSYSERFF
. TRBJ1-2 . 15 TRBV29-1 TGCAGCGTTATGAGTGCGGGGAAGAGGAACTATGATTACACCTTC CSVMSAGKRNYDYTF
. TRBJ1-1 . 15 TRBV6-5 TGTGCCAGCAATTACTCGCCAACAGGGAAGACTGAAGCTTTCTTT CASNYSPTGKTEAFF
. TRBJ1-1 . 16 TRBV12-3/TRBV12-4 TGTGCCAGCAGTTTAGCACCGCCAGGGCTCGGCATTGAAGCTTTCTTT CASSLAPPGLGIEAFF
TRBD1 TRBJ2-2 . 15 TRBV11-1 TGTGTCAGCAGCTTAGTACAGGGGAATACCGGGGAACTGTTTTTT CVSSLVQGNTGELFF
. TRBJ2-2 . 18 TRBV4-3 TGCACCAGCAGCCAAACCACTACCAGACATACGAACACCGGGGAGCTGTTTTTT CTSSQTTTRHTNTGELFF
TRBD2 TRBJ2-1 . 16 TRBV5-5 TGTGCCAGCAGCTTGGAAGGGACTAGCGGGGGAAATGAGCAGTCCTTC CASSLEGTSGGNEQSF
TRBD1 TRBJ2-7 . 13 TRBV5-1 TGCGCCAGCAGCTTGCGGACAGGGAGCGAGCGGTACTTC CASSLRTGSERYF
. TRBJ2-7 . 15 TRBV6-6 TGTGCCAGCAGTTACCCCGAAGGTGGAGGAAATGAGCAGTACTTC CASSYPEGGGNEQYF
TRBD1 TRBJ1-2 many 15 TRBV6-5 TGTGCCAGCAGTATAGGGACAGGGATTAACTATGGCTACACCTTC CASSIGTGINYGYTF
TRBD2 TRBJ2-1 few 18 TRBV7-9 TGTACCAGCAGCCCCGGGACTAGCGGGGGAAGCTCCTACAATGAACAGTTCTTC CTSSPGTSGGSSYNEQFF
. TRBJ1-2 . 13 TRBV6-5 TGTGCCAGCAGCCCAACTGGAAGCCATGGCTACACCTTC CASSPTGSHGYTF
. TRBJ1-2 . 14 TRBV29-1 TGCAGCGCCCACGGCATATGGGGAGAGTATGGCTACACTTTC CSAHGIWGEYGYTF
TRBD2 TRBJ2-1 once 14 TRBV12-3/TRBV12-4 TGTACCAGCCTCTCTGGCGGGAGGGCGGGGGAGCAGTTCTTC CTSLSGGRAGEQFF
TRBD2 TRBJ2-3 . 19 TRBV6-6 TGTGCCAGCATCCACCCCCGGGTAGGACTAGCGGGAAGCACAGATACCCAGTATTTT CASIHPRVGLAGSTDTQYF
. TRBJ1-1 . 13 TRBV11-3 TGTGCCAGCATCACAGGTTTGAGCACTGAAGCTTTATTT CASITGLSTEALF
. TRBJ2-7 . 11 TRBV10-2 TGCGCCAGCAATGTGTCCCACGAGCAGTACTTC CASNVSHEQYF
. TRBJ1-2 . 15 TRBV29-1 TGCAGCGTTATTAGTGCGGTGAAGAGGAACTATGGCTACACCTTC CSVISAVKRNYGYTF
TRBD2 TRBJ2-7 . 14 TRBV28 TGTGTCAGCACCCCGGGACTAGTGGGAACCGAGCAGTACTTC CVSTPGLVGTEQYF
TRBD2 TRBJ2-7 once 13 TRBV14 TGTGCCAACACGACTAGCGGGAGTGGCGAGCAGTACTTC CANTTSGSGEQYF
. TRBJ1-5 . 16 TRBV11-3 TGTGTCAGCAGCGACCGACAGCGGGGGGCCAATCAACCACAGCATTTT CVSSDRQRGANQPQHF
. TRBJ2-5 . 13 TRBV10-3 TGTGTCACAGCCTGGGACGGCCAAGAGACCCAGTACTTC CVTAWDGQETQYF
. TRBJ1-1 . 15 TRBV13 TGTGCCAGCAGCTCGAAAACAGGGAGTATAAATGAAGCTTTCTTT CASSSKTGSINEAFF
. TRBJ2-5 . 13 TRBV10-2 TGCTCCAGCAGGGGAGGGACGGAAGAGGCCCAGTACTTC CSSRGGTEEAQYF
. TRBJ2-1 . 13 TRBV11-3 TGTGCCAGCAGCTTCCTTGGGCCCGTACTACAGTCCTTC CASSFLGPVLQSF
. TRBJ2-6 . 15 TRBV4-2 TGTACCAGTAGACCCGGGACGGCTGGGGCCAACGTCCTGACCTTC CTSRPGTAGANVLTF
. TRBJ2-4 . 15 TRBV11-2 TGTGCCAGCACCACTTCGGCGGTAGCCAAATACTTTCAGAACTTC CASTTSAVAKYFQNF
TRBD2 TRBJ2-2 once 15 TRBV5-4 TGTGCCAGTAGCTCGACTAGCGCAAACACCAGGGAGCTGTTTTTT CASSSTSANTRELFF
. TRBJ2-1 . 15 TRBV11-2 TGTGCCAGCAGCTTACCGAGACTGGCGGACAATGAGCAGTTCTTC CASSLPRLADNEQFF
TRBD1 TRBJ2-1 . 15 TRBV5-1 TGCGCCAGCGGCTTGGAGGGACAGGGACACAATGAGCAGTTCTTC CASGLEGQGHNEQFF
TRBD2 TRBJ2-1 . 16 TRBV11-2 TGTGTCAGCAGCTACCCCGGGACTAGGGGTAGCAATGAACAGTTCTTC CVSSYPGTRGSNEQFF
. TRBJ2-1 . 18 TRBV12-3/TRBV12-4 TGTGCAAGCAGGATGAGACCCCCGGGACCACGCTCCTACAATGAGCAGTTCTTC CASRMRPPGPRSYNEQFF
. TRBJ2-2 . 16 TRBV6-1 TGTGCTAGCAGTGAAGCACTACAGGTGAACACCGGGGAGCTGTTTTTT CASSEALQVNTGELFF
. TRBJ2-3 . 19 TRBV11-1 TGTGTCAGCAGCTATGGGGGAAGCTTTGTTGGTGCCCGCACAGATACGCAGTATTTT CVSSYGGSFVGARTDTQYF
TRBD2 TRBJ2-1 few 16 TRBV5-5 TGTGCTAGGAGCTTGATGGCTAGCGGGAGCCACAATGAGCAGTTCTTC CARSLMASGSHNEQFF
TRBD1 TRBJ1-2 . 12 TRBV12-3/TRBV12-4 TGTGCCGGCAGCATAGGGGGCTATGGCTACAGCTTC CAGSIGGYGYSF
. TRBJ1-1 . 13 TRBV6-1 TGTGTCAGCAGAGAGGGAGCTCGCCTTGAAGCTTTCTTT CVSREGARLEAFF
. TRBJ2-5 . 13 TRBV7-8 TGTGCAAGCAGCATCGGGGTCCGGGAGACCCAGTACTTC CASSIGVRETQYF
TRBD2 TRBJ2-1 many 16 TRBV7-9 TGTGCCAGCAGCTTATTTAGCGGGGGATTTTACAATGAGCAGTTCTTC CASSLFSGGFYNEQFF